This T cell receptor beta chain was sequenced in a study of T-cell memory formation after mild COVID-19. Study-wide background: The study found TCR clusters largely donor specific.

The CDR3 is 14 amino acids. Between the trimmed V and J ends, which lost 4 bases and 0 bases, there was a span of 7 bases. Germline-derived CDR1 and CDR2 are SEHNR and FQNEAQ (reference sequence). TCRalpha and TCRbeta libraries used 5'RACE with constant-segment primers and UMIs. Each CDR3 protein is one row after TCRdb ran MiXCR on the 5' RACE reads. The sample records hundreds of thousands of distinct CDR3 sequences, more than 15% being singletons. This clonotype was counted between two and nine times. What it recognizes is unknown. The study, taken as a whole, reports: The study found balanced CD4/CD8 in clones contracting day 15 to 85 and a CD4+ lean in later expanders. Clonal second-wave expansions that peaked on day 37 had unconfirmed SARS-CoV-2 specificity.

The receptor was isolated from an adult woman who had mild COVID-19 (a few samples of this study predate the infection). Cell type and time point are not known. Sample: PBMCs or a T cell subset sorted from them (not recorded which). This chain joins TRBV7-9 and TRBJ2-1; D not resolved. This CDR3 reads CASSSSYSYNEQFF. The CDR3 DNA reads TGTGCCAGCAGCTCTAGTTACTCCTACAATGAGCAGTTCTTC. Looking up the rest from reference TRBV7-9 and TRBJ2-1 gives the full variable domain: DTGVSQNPRHKITKRGQNVTFRCDPISEHNRLYWYRQTLGQGPEFLTYFQNEAQLEKSRLLSDRFSAERPKGSFSTLEIQRTEQGDSAMYLCASSSSYSYNEQFFGPGTRLTVL.